This entry features one T cell receptor beta chain sequence. A much larger clone differs from this one at a single base, so this may be a read error. The sample comes from a study of tumor and adjacent non-tumor tissue in lung cancer. At the level of the study: There were about twelve adenocarcinoma, a couple of squamous cell carcinoma and 1 small cell lung cancer cases. Aged about 31 to 80 years, patients included nine to ten men and 5 women with stage I to III disease.

TCRbeta libraries were built with three rounds of nested PCR, modified from ARM-PCR. Via MiXCR, TCRdb re-called the multiplex PCR reads, giving one row per CDR3 protein. The table has roughly 200,000 distinct CDR3 sequences, 71% seen once. The template was RNA from unsorted bulk tissue. Germline V gene data show CDR1 as DFQATT and CDR2 as SNEGSKA (reference sequence). The CDR3 runs 17 residues. The J gene is TRBJ2-5, the V gene TRBV20-1, with 12 bases aligning to TRBD2. Material: lung tumor tissue. This clonotype originated in a man aged 60 to 69 with non-small cell lung cancer. The CDR3 sequence: CSARDSTSGGMSKTQHF. CDR3 coding DNA: TGCAGTGCTAGAGATTCAACTAGCGGGGGGATGTCGAAGACCCAGCACTTC.